This T cell receptor beta chain was captured by sequencing in a study of blood T cell repertoires in COVID-19. Germline assignment: CDR1 GTSNPN and CDR2 SVGIG (reference sequence). V lost 4 bases to trimming and J lost 5 bases; unmatched junction nucleotides: 7. The CDR3 has 14 amino acids. Using immunoSEQ multiplex PCR, the repertoire was profiled, and TCRdb retains in-frame clones only, with some absent. The sample yields around 150,000 clones, approximately 88% seen once. Specimen: peripheral blood. The chain couples TRBV30 to TRBJ2-3; 9 bases align to TRBD1. The TCR originated in an elderly woman with active or convalescent COVID-19. The CDR3 spells CAWTYRGRGDTQYF. The CDR3 DNA is TGTGCCTGGACTTACAGGGGGCGAGGAGATACGCAGTATTTT.